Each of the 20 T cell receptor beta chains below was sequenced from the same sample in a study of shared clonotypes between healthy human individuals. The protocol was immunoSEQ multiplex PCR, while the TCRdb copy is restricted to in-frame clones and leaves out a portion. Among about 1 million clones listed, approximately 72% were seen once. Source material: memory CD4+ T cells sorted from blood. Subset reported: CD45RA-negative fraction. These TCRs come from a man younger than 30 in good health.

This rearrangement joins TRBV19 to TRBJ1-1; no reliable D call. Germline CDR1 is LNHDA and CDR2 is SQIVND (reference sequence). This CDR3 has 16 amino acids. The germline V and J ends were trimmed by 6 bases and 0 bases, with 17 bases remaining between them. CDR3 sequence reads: CASRKGQETMNTEAFF. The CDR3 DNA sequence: TGTGCCAGTAGAAAGGGTCAAGAGACTATGAACACTGAAGCTTTCTTT.

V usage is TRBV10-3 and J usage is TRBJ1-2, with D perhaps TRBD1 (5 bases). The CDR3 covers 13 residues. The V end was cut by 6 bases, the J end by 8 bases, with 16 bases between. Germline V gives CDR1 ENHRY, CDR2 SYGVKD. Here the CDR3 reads CAISSGTDGGYTF. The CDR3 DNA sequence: TGTGCCATCAGCTCCGGGACGGACGGGGGCTACACCTTC.

The CDR3 region has the DNA TGTGCCAGCAGCTTAGATCGGAATAGAGCGGAGAGCACCGGGGAGCTGTTTTTT. This codes for CASSLDRNRAESTGELFF. The chain recombines TRBV11-2 with TRBJ2-2; the D gene is possibly TRBD2 (5 bases). The germline gives CDR1 SGHAT, CDR2 FQNNGV. The CDR3 has 18 amino acids. Trimming removed 0 bases at V and 4 bases at J, with 18 bases between.

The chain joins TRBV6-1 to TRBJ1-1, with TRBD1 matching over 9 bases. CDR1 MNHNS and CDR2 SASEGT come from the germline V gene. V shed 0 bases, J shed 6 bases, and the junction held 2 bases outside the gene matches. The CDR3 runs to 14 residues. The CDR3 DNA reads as TGTGCCAGCAGTGAAGCGGGACAGGGCCCTGAAGCTTTCTTT. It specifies CASSEAGQGPEAFF.

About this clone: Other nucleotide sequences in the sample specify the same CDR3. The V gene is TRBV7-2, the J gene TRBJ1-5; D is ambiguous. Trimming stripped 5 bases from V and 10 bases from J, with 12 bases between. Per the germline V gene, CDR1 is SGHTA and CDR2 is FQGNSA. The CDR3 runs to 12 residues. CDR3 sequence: CASSLPPEPQHF. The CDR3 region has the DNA TGTGCCAGCAGCCTTCCCCCAGAACCCCAGCATTTT.

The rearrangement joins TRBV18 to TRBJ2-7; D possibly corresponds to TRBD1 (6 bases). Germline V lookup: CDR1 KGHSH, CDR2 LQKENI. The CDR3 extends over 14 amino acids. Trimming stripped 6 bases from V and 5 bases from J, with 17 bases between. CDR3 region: CASSEEYRDNEQYF. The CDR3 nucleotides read TGTGCCAGCTCTGAAGAATACAGGGACAACGAGCAGTACTTC.

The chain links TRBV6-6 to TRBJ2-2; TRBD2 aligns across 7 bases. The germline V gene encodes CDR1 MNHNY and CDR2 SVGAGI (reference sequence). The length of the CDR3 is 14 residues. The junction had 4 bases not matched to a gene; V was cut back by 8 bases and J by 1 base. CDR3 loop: CASAQRGNTGELFF. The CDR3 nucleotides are TGTGCCAGCGCCCAGCGGGGGAACACCGGGGAGCTGTTTTTT.

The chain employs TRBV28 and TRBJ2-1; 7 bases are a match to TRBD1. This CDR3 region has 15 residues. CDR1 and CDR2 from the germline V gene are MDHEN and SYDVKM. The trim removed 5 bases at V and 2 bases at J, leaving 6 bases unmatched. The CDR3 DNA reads TGTGCCAGCAGTCTGACAGGGTTCACCTACAATGAGCAGTTCTTC. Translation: CASSLTGFTYNEQFF.

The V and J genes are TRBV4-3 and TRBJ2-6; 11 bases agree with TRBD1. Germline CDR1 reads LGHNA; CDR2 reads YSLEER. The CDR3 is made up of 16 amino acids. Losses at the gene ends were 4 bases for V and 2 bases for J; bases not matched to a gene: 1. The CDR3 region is CASSRGQGAGANVLTF. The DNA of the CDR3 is TGCGCCAGCAGCCGGGGACAGGGGGCTGGGGCCAACGTCCTGACTTTC.

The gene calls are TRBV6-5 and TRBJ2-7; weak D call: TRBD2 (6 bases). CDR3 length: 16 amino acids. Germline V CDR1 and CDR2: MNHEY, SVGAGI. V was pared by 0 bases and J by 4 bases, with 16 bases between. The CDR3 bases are TGTGCCAGCAGTTACTCGAGACCGGGAGAGATATACGAGCAGTACTTC. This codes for CASSYSRPGEIYEQYF.

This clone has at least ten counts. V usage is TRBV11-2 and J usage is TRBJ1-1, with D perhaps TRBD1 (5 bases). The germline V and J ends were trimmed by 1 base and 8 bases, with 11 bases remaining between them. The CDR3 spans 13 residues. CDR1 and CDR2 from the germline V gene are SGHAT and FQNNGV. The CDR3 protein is CASSLGGSSEAFF. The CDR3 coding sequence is TGTGCCAGCAGCTTAGGGGGGAGCTCCGAAGCTTTCTTT.

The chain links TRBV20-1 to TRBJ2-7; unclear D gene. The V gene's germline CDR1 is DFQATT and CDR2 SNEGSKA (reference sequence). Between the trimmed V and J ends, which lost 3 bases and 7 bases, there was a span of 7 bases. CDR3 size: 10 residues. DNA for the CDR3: TGCAGTGCTAGTGAGCAGGAGCAGTACTTC. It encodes CSASEQEQYF.

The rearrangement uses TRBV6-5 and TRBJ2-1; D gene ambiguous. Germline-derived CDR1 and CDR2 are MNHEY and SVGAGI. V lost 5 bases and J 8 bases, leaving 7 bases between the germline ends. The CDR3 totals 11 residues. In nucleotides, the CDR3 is TGTGCCAGCAGTCTGAGAGATGAGCAGTTCTTC. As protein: CASSLRDEQFF.

CDR3 DNA: TGCGCCAGCGGGGGACTAGCGGGGGGGCCGACAGATACGCAGTATTTT. It translates to CASGGLAGGPTDTQYF. V is TRBV10-2 and J is TRBJ2-3; 16 nucleotides align to TRBD2. This CDR3 spans 16 amino acids. The V and J ends lost 8 bases and 3 bases, in that order; junction bases with no gene match: 5. CDR1 and CDR2 from the germline V gene are WSHSY and SAAADI.

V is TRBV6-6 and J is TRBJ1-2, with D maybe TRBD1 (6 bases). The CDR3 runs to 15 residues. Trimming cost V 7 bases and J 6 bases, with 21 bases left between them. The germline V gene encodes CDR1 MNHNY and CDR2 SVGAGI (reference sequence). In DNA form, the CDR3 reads TGTGCCAGCATCCCCGGGGGGGGGCCTCGGAATGGCTACACCTTC. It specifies CASIPGGGPRNGYTF.

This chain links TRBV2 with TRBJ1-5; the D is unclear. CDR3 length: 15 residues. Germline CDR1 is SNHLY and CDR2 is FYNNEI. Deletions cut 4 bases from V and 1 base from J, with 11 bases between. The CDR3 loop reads CASSGGMSSNQPQHF. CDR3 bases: TGTGCCAGCAGTGGCGGCATGTCCAGCAATCAGCCCCAGCATTTT.

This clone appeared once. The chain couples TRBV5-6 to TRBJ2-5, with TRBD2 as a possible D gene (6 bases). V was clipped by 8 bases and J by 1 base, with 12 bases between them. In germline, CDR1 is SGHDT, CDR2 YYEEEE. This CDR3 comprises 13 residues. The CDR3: CASPRTTQETQYF. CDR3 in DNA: TGTGCCAGTCCCCGGACTACCCAAGAGACCCAGTACTTC.

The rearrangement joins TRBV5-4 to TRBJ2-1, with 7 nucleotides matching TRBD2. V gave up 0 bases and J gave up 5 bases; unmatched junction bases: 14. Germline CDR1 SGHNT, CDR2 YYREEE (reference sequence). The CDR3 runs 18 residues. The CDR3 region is CASSLDGPSGDPHNEQFF. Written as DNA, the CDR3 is TGTGCCAGCAGCTTGGATGGTCCTAGCGGAGACCCCCACAATGAGCAGTTCTTC.

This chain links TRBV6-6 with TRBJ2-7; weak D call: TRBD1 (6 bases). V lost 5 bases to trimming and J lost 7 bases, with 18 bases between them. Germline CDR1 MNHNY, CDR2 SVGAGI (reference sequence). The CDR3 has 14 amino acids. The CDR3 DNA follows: TGTGCCAGCAGTACCCCGACAGGTGTGAGAGAGCAGTACTTC. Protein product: CASSTPTGVREQYF.

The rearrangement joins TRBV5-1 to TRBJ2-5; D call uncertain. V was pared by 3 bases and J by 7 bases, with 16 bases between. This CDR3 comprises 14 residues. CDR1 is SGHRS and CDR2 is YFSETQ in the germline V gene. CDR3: CASSSDPPAGTQYF. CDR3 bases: TGCGCCAGCAGCTCCGACCCCCCGGCAGGGACCCAGTACTTC.